This TCR beta chain was captured in a study of shared clonotypes between healthy human individuals (dated by TCRdb to the early 2020s). Study-wide context: The cohort included three men and a couple of women between 18 and 49 years of age. Per donor, three plates each were used for CD4 naive and CD4 memory, two for CD8 naive, and one for CD8 memory. To estimate repertoire size and how much clonotype sharing occurs between individuals, the study deeply sequenced the blood TCR repertoires of five healthy adults. To increase sequencing depth and limit assay-specific biases, different laboratories used diverse techniques to prepare libraries and sequence TCR repertoires. Between about 0.94 and 8.9 billion PBMCs per donor were obtained by leukapheresis. What the research found in general, with its limitations: Across four donors, 5% to 6% of naive CD4, roughly 3.4% of naive CD8, 2.3% of memory CD4, and around 0.4% of memory CD8 clonotypes were shared. Even with the large sequencing depth, rarefaction of the sorted-subset datasets indicated that sequencing was incomplete. Only blood was sampled, and tissue TCR repertoires likely differ from those in blood. Because the study included a small number of donors, the genetic and exposure-history diversity represented was limited. Naive subsets generally had larger estimated clonotype richness than memory subsets did. Compared with non-shared clonotypes, the clonotypes found in all four sorted-subset donors had higher generation probabilities. Based on pairwise subsampling, the degree of clonotype sharing among donors was expected to be affected by sequencing depth.

The donors were healthy, HIV-negative adults who had no recently reported acute infections or vaccinations. Only Caucasian adults living in Nashville, Tennessee, USA were represented among the donors. CD4+ T cells were enriched through magnetic negative selection, after which naive cells were positively selected on CD45RA and the remaining negative fraction served as the memory subset. Blood was collected by leukapheresis, and PBMCs were isolated by Ficoll-Histopaque density gradient centrifugation and then cryopreserved in liquid nitrogen vapor phase. Analytical flow cytometry was used to check the purity and quantity of each magnetically sorted T cell population. Each sorted fraction had its genomic DNA isolated and then quantified by UV absorbance on a Nanodrop 2000c. The CDR3 contains 15 residues, cysteine and phenylalanine counted. Just CDR3 DNA is preserved here, 45 bases in frame from base 1. V is shortened by 7 bases, J by 0 bases, and the region joining them spans 12 bases. CDR1 MDHEN and CDR2 SYDVKM were looked up in the germline V gene.

Using the deep immunoSEQ assay, TCR CDR3 regions were amplified from genomic DNA by multiplex PCR. For each cell subset, the extracted genomic DNA was distributed evenly across all wells of several immunoSEQ 96-well plates, and each plate served as one replicate. For sorted subsets, 200 to 250 ng of genomic DNA, equivalent to roughly 30,000 T cell genomes, went into each replicate PCR. The purified libraries were quantified using a Qubit 3.0 fluorometer, sized with a Bioanalyzer 2100, and then quantified again using the KAPA Library Quantification kit. Each immunoSEQ 96-well plate was sequenced on its own single-read 150-cycle Illumina NextSeq 550 flow cell. As for how the authors treated the data: Because the immunoSEQ output held only junctional sequences and lacked quality scores, the filtering could not match the filtering applied to full-length reads. To assign V/J genes and CDR3, sequences were annotated using PyIR, a Python wrapper for IgBLAST v1.9, with IMGT germline references. Any read was removed if the V/J assignment was weak (E-value above 1e-6), the CDR3 was missing, or the read contained stop codons, out-of-frame junctions, or ambiguous translated residues. V3J clonotypes were defined as sequences sharing the same inferred V gene, J gene, and CDR3 amino acid sequence. Percentage overlap between repertoires was computed as shared unique clonotypes divided by the size of the smaller repertoire. RTK rarefaction, the Chao1 estimator, and Recon v2.1 estimates of unobserved clonotypes were used to assess repertoire richness. Generation probabilities for all TCRbeta clonotypes obtained by the gDNA method from several donors were computed using OLGA. TCRdb stores this immuneACCESS table with in-frame sequences only. Part of the clones is absent; in the studies checked, under half of the shortfall reflects unresolved V genes, and no reason is known for the rest. V and J calls and clone size are as listed in that table; D and trimming were resolved from the DNA. The sample has about 2.3 million clones on record, 85% to 95% of them singletons. The biggest ten clones account for 0.37% of the sample.

Comments on this clone: The antigen it binds to is not known. There are no base qualities to consult, and no much larger clone falls within one base.

The sequenced sample was naive CD4+ T cells from PBMCs. Taken with the paper, the label for cell subset or site translates to: CD45RA+ positively selected. The receptor's source is a man between 18 and 35 years old in good health. Some clones in this sample may be carry-over from other donors' samples. The sequence links TRBV28 to TRBJ1-4; the D gene is perhaps TRBD1, from 5 matching bases. For the CDR3, the sequence is CASKRGPATNEKLFF. At the DNA level, the sequence is TGTGCCAGCAAGAGGGGCCCTGCAACTAATGAAAAACTGTTTTTT.